One sample yielded the 22 T cell receptor beta chains listed below, sequenced in a study of vaccination effects on CD4 cells after COVID-19. The antigens of these receptors remain unknown. After expansion with viral peptide pools in the ViraFEST assay, antigen-specific CD4+ T cells were sequenced. Following a roughly 9-day culture, CD4+ T cells were purified. Vaccination of participants consisted of two doses of either the BNT162b2 or mRNA-1273 vaccine. Assay: immunoSEQ multiplex PCR; the TCRdb copy retains only in-frame clones and omits some. The repertoire consists of tens of thousands of clones, with around 73% occurring once and the leading ten covering around 1.3%. This sample comprised CD4+ T cells from PBMCs cultured with HCoV-229E spike peptides, obtained after COVID-19 vaccination. These receptors all stem from a human donor who received a COVID-19 vaccine.

The chain employs TRBV18 and TRBJ2-3; no clear D gene. This CDR3 contains 13 residues. V lost 2 bases and J 2 bases, leaving 5 bases between the germline ends. The V gene's germline CDR1 is KGHSH and CDR2 LQKENI. CDR3 coding DNA: TGTGCCAGCTCACCATTAACCACAGATACGCAGTATTTT. Protein product: CASSPLTTDTQYF.

This clone was recorded a few times. The rearrangement links TRBV28 to TRBJ1-1, with D perhaps TRBD1 (5 bases). Germline lookup yields CDR1 MDHEN and CDR2 SYDVKM. Trimming cost V 6 bases and J 6 bases, with 17 bases left between them. The CDR3 sequence is 14 residues long. The CDR3 protein is CASSPPGARPEAFF. The CDR3 DNA sequence: TGTGCCAGCAGCCCCCCCGGGGCGCGGCCTGAAGCTTTCTTT.

The V call is TRBV6-5, the J call TRBJ1-2; TRBD1 might be the D (5 bases). This CDR3 has 14 residues. Trimming removed 2 bases at V and 5 bases at J, with 12 bases between. Looked up from germline, CDR1 is MNHEY and CDR2 is SVGAGI. The CDR3 sequence is CASSYDGTAYGYTF. The CDR3 nucleotides are TGTGCCAGCAGTTACGACGGGACGGCTTATGGCTACACCTTC.

The gene calls are TRBV12-3 or TRBV12-4 and TRBJ2-1; the D is unclear. V was pared by 6 bases and J by 0 bases, with 6 bases between. The CDR3 is made up of 13 amino acids. CDR3 region: CASRSSSYNEQFF. CDR3 nucleotide sequence: TGTGCCAGCAGGAGCAGCTCCTACAATGAGCAGTTCTTC.

This clone showed up just a few times. V gene TRBV7-3 combines with J gene TRBJ1-1, with 7 bases aligning to TRBD1. Unmatched junction bases numbered 1, after V lost 2 bases and J lost 1 base. Germline lookup yields CDR1 SGHTA and CDR2 FQGTGA. This CDR3 contains 14 residues. CDR3 coding DNA: TGTGCCAGCAGCTTAGACAGGGCGAACACTGAAGCTTTCTTT. Its protein product is CASSLDRANTEAFF.

This chain links TRBV18 with TRBJ1-2; D is undetermined. The CDR3 contains 16 residues. Germline CDR1 and CDR2: KGHSH and LQKENI. V was pared by 4 bases and J by 4 bases, with 19 bases between. CDR3 DNA: TGTGCCAGCTCACTCAGTATCACGATAGAAACCTATGGCTACACCTTC. This codes for CASSLSITIETYGYTF.

The chain joins TRBV18 to TRBJ2-1; D is unresolved. Trimming removed 2 bases at V and 5 bases at J, with 7 bases between. CDR1 and CDR2 (germline): KGHSH, LQKENI. The CDR3 runs to 13 residues. CDR3 sequence reads: CASSPDLNNEQFF. In nucleotides, the CDR3 is TGTGCCAGCTCACCAGATTTGAACAATGAGCAGTTCTTC.

The V call is TRBV15, the J call TRBJ2-5; D is unresolved. Trimming shortened V by 4 bases and J by 5 bases, and 11 bases separated the two germline ends. The length of the CDR3 is 13 residues. CDR1 is LNHNV and CDR2 is YYDKDF in the germline V gene (reference sequence). The CDR3 DNA sequence: TGTGCCACCAGCAACCGGAGAAGGGAGACCCAGTACTTC. Encoded protein: CATSNRRRETQYF.

This clone was observed a few times. The V and J genes are TRBV2 and TRBJ2-1; 16 bases are shared with TRBD2. The germline gives CDR1 SNHLY, CDR2 FYNNEI. The trim removed 11 bases at V and 8 bases at J, leaving 3 bases unmatched. The CDR3 runs 13 residues. CDR3 sequence: CACGTSGGDEQFF. CDR3 DNA: TGTGCCTGCGGGACTAGCGGGGGGGATGAGCAGTTCTTC.

The chain links TRBV25-1 to TRBJ1-4, with unresolved D. Trimming cost V 6 bases and J 4 bases, with 6 bases left between them. CDR3 size: 12 residues. Germline-derived CDR1 and CDR2 are MGHDK and SYGVNS. The CDR3 DNA is TGTGCCAGCAGATTAGTTAATGAAAAACTGTTTTTT. Protein: CASRLVNEKLFF.

This chain links TRBV2 with TRBJ2-5; 10 nucleotides match TRBD1. Germline V gives CDR1 SNHLY, CDR2 FYNNEI. Unmatched junction bases numbered 8, after V lost 8 bases and J lost 5 bases. The CDR3 runs to 14 residues. For the CDR3, the DNA is TGTGCCAGCGACCGGGACAGGGGAGTGGAGACCCAGTACTTC. Amino acids: CASDRDRGVETQYF.

The rearrangement uses TRBV24-1 and TRBJ2-1; unclear D gene. The CDR3 covers 14 residues. V was shortened by 5 bases and J by 2 bases, with 9 bases between the two germline ends. Germline V gene lookup returns CDR1 KGHDR and CDR2 SFDVKD. DNA for the CDR3: TGTGCCACCAGTGTAGCCAACCCCTACAATGAGCAGTTCTTC. Translating gives CATSVANPYNEQFF.

V usage is TRBV10-3 and J usage is TRBJ2-3; TRBD2 is a possible D gene (6 bases). V lost 4 bases to trimming and J lost 1 base, with 12 bases between them. Germline assignment: CDR1 ENHRY and CDR2 SYGVKD. This CDR3 is built from 15 residues. The CDR3: CAISAHREGTDTQYF. CDR3 in DNA: TGTGCCATCAGTGCTCATAGGGAGGGCACAGATACGCAGTATTTT.

The genes are TRBV7-8 and TRBJ2-7; no clear D gene. From germline, CDR1 is SGHVS and CDR2 FQNEAQ. The CDR3 is 13 amino acids. Trimming took 1 base from V and 2 from J, leaving 6 bases between them. The chain's CDR3 is CASSLVVTYEQYV. The CDR3 coding sequence is TGTGCCAGCAGCTTAGTGGTGACCTACGAGCAGTACGTC.

The chain uses TRBV18 and TRBJ2-5; 8 nucleotides align to TRBD1. CDR1 is KGHSH, CDR2 LQKENI, per germline. V lost 3 bases and J lost 5; bases outside the gene matches: 5. The CDR3 contains 14 residues. In nucleotides, the CDR3 is TGTGCCAGCTCACCTGACAGGGGCGGTGAGACCCAGTACTTC. Its protein is CASSPDRGGETQYF.

The chain links TRBV6-2 or TRBV6-3 to TRBJ2-7; D is perhaps TRBD1 (6 bases). V lost 6 bases to trimming and J lost 3 bases, with 12 bases between them. Germline V gives CDR1 MNHEY, CDR2 SVGEGT. The CDR3 contains 13 residues. CDR3 protein: CASSAGTYYEQYV. CDR3 in DNA: TGTGCCAGCAGCGCCGGGACATACTACGAGCAGTACGTC.

The rearrangement joins TRBV6-6 to TRBJ1-5; D unclear. The V end was cut by 6 bases, the J end by 2 bases, with 5 bases between. Germline V gene data show CDR1 as MNHNY and CDR2 as SVGAGI (reference sequence). CDR3 size: 12 residues. CDR3 loop: CASRSGNQPQHF. The CDR3 DNA is TGTGCCAGCAGGTCGGGCAATCAGCCCCAGCATTTT.

V and J are TRBV5-1 and TRBJ1-1; D is perhaps TRBD1 (6 bases). CDR1 and CDR2 from the germline V gene are SGHRS and YFSETQ. The CDR3 covers 13 residues. V lost 7 bases and J 1 base, leaving 11 bases between the germline ends. CDR3 sequence (DNA): TGCGCCAGCGGTCCGACAGGGAACACTGAAGCTTTCTTT. Its translation: CASGPTGNTEAFF.

This rearrangement joins TRBV11-1 to TRBJ2-7; unclear D gene. The CDR3 loop spans 14 amino acids. V was cut by 2 bases and J by 4 bases, with 12 bases left in between. Germline V gives CDR1 SGHAT, CDR2 FQDESV (reference sequence). The CDR3 loop is CASSLSAGYYEQYV. The CDR3 nucleotides read TGTGCCAGCAGCTTAAGCGCAGGCTATTACGAGCAGTACGTC.

The chain links TRBV24-1 to TRBJ2-7, with D perhaps matching TRBD1 or TRBD2 (5 bases each). The length of the CDR3 is 14 residues. Germline CDR1 and CDR2: KGHDR and SFDVKD. V lost 12 bases and J lost 6, with 23 bases in between. CDR3 DNA: TGTGCCCCGAACCCGCCGAGGGGTAATCTCGAGCAGTACGTC. Translation: CAPNPPRGNLEQYV.

The chain combines TRBV5-1 with TRBJ1-2; D perhaps matches TRBD1 (6 bases). CDR3 length: 14 residues. The V end was cut by 3 bases, the J end by 1 base, with 10 bases between. Germline V gene sequence: CDR1 SGHRS, CDR2 YFSETQ. The CDR3 loop is CASSSTGFNYGYTF. The CDR3 DNA is TGCGCCAGCAGCTCCACAGGGTTTAACTATGGCTACACCTTC.

The chain is built from TRBV5-6 and TRBJ2-1; perhaps D is TRBD1 or TRBD2 (5 bases each). V lost 4 bases, J lost 2 bases, and 16 bases lay in between. Germline CDR1 and CDR2: SGHDT and YYEEEE. The CDR3 totals 16 residues. CDR3 coding DNA: TGTGCCAGCAGCCTTATCTGGGGGATTGCCTACAATGAGCAGTTCTTC. Its protein is CASSLIWGIAYNEQFF.